Here is one T cell receptor (beta chain) with its context. No cognate antigen has been identified for it. No much larger clone is present one base from it, and per-base qualities are unavailable. This specimen belongs to a study of cytomegalovirus exposure and HLA in healthy donors (dated by TCRdb to the late 2010s). Regarding the complete study: According to an earlier analysis of 550 to 750 of the donors, some 180 million T cells yielded approximately 120 million unique TCR beta sequences and 276 Gb of sequence data. On average, roughly 240,000 unique TCR beta nucleotide sequences were sequenced per donor among 398 genotyped donors of the cohort, with 15% to 20% of those sequences being non-productive. Around 330 gigabases of sequencing data and approximately 92 million unique TCR sequences made up an early release that covered several hundred HLA-typed donors. To predict cytomegalovirus infection status, the study brought together high-throughput TCR immunosequencing, statistical association of individual TCRs with disease status, and machine learning. In the later analysis, no new phenotypic data were used to find candidate immune exposures; instead, reliance was placed on TCR beta sequences and their occurrence across donors. To decide whether each TCR beta V gene segment behaved as functional or pseudogenic, an earlier analysis of fewer than 750 of the donors relied on high-throughput TCR beta sequencing. About five DR-DQ haplotypes were treated as single units for association and clustering because of strong linkage in the cohort. Typing coverage varied by locus: roughly 629-630 donors for A, B, C, DRB1 and DQB1; some 520 for DQA1; nearly 610 for DPA1; roughly 470 for DPB1. A later analysis re-analyzed previously published TCR beta repertoires from 666 donors and added high-resolution HLA genotyping to study TCR occurrence patterns. The aim of the study was to test whether cataloging public T cell receptors could identify signatures of past pathogen exposure. All discovery cohort repertoires had been generated on a single sequencing platform. A later genetic analysis took genome-wide SNP genotypes for 398 of the 666 donors and used that subset as a discovery cohort. Donor age, sex, ethnicity and CMV serostatus were compiled alongside the repertoire data. Of the 300 to 450 genotyped donors, about 80% fell in the genetic ancestry cluster associated with self-reported Caucasian donors. In addition to the first cohort of approximately 670 subjects, a separate validation cohort of 120 different subjects was used. Using immunosequencing, the study profiled T cell repertoires from about 610 subjects and related those repertoires to cytomegalovirus serostatus. HLA typing included class I and class II loci at four-digit resolution.

Study-level results and caveats: In a later analysis, HLA-associated TCR beta chains were found to be more clonally expanded and to have lower generation probabilities than equally common non-associated chains. In a later genetic analysis, a missense DCLRE1C variant was associated with V-gene and J-gene trimming of TCR beta chains, and the association was replicated in an independent cohort. Most CMV-associated TCR beta chains appeared to be HLA-restricted in a later analysis, and the HLA associations seemed to be driven largely by CMV exposure. When HLA alleles, especially DR and DQ, strongly co-occurred, attributing TCR associations to individual alleles was difficult. Because the 87-base-pair reads could not distinguish some IMGT-functional V segments, including TRBV6-2 and TRBV6-3, those segments were excluded. A later analysis found that TCR association rates varied across HLA loci, with DRB1 alleles showing the most associated TCRs and HLA-C alleles the fewest. Cytomegalovirus status was reported to be diagnosed by the classifier with high specificity and sensitivity in both the original and validation cohorts. In this cohort, only TCR beta chains were sequenced, and detectable features were limited by the absence of alpha or paired-chain data. In the study, some 160 TCR beta chains were listed as associated with cytomegalovirus. Correlated functional status among segregating V segments might be attributable to linkage disequilibrium, but an unknown experimental factor could not be ruled out. While some public TCRs were present in many individuals, most TCR sequences turned up only very rarely across donors. Because counts were too low, more than 15 rarely observed V segments, including chromosome 9 orphons, were excluded from the earlier analysis of 587 of the donors. Three of the identified cytomegalovirus-associated TCR beta chains were confirmed in vitro to be specific for cytomegalovirus antigens. The authors suggested that the approach could potentially be generalized to other disease states and immunological phenotypes. Roughly uniform sequencing depth across donors was assumed in presence/absence analyses, although this assumption may not hold. A further reported finding was that TCR beta sequences accurately predicted the HLA-A and HLA-B alleles for most subjects in the first cohort. The only immune exposure information available for the cohort was CMV serostatus. In an earlier analysis of around 600 of the donors, most TCR beta V segments appeared in productive rearrangements about 90% or about 30% of the time, broadly matching IMGT annotations. A group of highly shared sequence variants was considered likely to be a technical artifact of the sequencing pipeline. HLA typing was unavailable for some donors at each locus, so association tests used only the typed subset. In a later analysis, several top co-occurrence clusters were reported to appear linked to parvovirus B19, influenza, CMV and Epstein-Barr virus. At a false discovery rate of 0.05, a later analysis linked about 16,000 TCR beta sequences to specific HLA alleles. In a later genetic analysis, fewer N-insertions in productive TCRs were reported among donors in an Asian-associated ancestry cluster than the roughly 710-donor mean.

Library preparation was by the immunoSEQ multiplex PCR assay. A mixture of 60 forward primers for TCR Vbeta segments and 13 reverse primers for TCR Jbeta segments was used in the multiplex PCR. The CDR3 region of rearranged TCR beta genes was amplified from genomic DNA by a multiplex PCR assay. The amplified TCR beta libraries were sequenced on the Illumina HiSeq System as 87-base-pair reads. The original pipeline was this. A later analysis counted approximately 84 million unique TCR beta chains across the 600 to 850 repertoires, and around 9.9 million of these chains were shared by at least two donors. To remove PCR and sequencing errors, raw reads were error-corrected and collapsed into unique sequences using a nearest-neighbor algorithm that merged closely related sequences. To assign V, D and J gene segments, CDR3 sequences were aligned to IMGT reference sequences. For a sequence to be retained, a match of at least six nucleotides to both a V gene segment and a J gene segment was required. A rearrangement was called productive if the CDR3 had no stop codons and remained in frame with V and J, and every other rearrangement was called non-productive. CDR3 was defined by IMGT convention, running from the second conserved V-encoded cysteine to the conserved J-encoded phenylalanine. The earlier analysis of about 570 of the donors excluded any sequence lacking an unambiguous match to a single V gene segment. An earlier analysis of 550 to 650 of the donors classified V segments as functional when productive rearrangements were above 56.7% and as segregating when the standard deviation between donors was above 5%. A statistical classification framework was built to diagnose cytomegalovirus status from the catalog of TCR beta chain sequences. A later analysis assigned V and J genes by comparing TCR nucleotide sequences with IMGT/GENE-DB human TR gene sequences. A later analysis assigned CDR3 sequences and most-parsimonious VDJ recombination scenarios with the TCRdist pipeline. In a later analysis, each TCR beta chain was defined by its CDR3 amino acid sequence together with its V-gene family, and reads lacking a unique V-gene family were excluded. In a later analysis, around 600 highly shared, low-generation-probability nucleotide sequences were removed to address suspected cross-contamination and a sequencing artifact. A later analysis calculated a clonal expansion index for each public chain from normalized within-repertoire ranks of inferred template counts. In a later analysis, generation probabilities were computed using a VDJ recombination model fitted to out-of-frame rearrangements, and the results were checked against IGoR. In a later analysis, hypergeometric tests were used to score TCR-TCR, TCR-HLA and TCR-CMV co-occurrence, with a repertoire-size bias correction applied to TCR pairs. False discovery rates were estimated in a later analysis by permuting HLA or CMV assignments 20 times. In a later analysis, co-occurring TCRs were grouped using DBSCAN, and TCRdist sequence similarity was added for clustering within HLA-allele-positive subsets. For co-occurrence clustering, repertoires with fewer than 30,000 or more than 120,000 public chains were excluded, along with four to six repertoires with anomalous nucleotide sharing. TCRdb's version of the immuneACCESS table is confined to in-frame rearrangements and falls short of the full clone set. An unresolved V gene accounts for under half of the shortfall where checked; the remainder is of unknown origin. V, J and clone size were drawn from that table, and D and trimming were deduced from the DNA. The sample data list 150,000 or so clones, and more than 70% of these were observed just once. 10% to 12% of the sample lies in the top ten.

The junction carries 16 bases between V and J, which are trimmed by 0 bases and 5 bases respectively. Measured from the cysteine to the phenylalanine, the CDR3 is 15 residues long. The kept DNA is CDR3 alone, 45 bases in frame from the first base. CDR1 and CDR2 were assigned from the germline V gene (reference sequence) as GTSNPN and SVGIG. In total, 666 healthy bone marrow donors made up the cohort. All cohort members were sampled while nominally healthy, although unrecorded immune exposures were likely present. The donor tested CMV seropositive and was one of the 289 seropositive cohort members. A peripheral blood sample was collected from each donor, and TCR beta sequencing was performed on peripheral blood mononuclear cells. The Qiagen DNeasy Blood Extraction Kit was used to extract genomic DNA from the blood cell samples.

The source material was PBMCs. The sequence came from a man younger than 35 in good health and CMV-seropositive. Rearrangement joined TRBV30 to TRBJ2-5; the D gene is possibly TRBD2, with 5 bases matching. The CDR3 region reads CAWSVGRRTRETQYF. Read as DNA, the sequence is TGTGCCTGGAGTGTAGGGCGGCGGACTCGGGAGACCCAGTACTTC. The full variable domain, completed from the reference TRBV30 and TRBJ2-5 proteins outside the CDR3, reads SQTIHQWPATLVQPVGSPLSLECTVEGTSNPNLYWYRQAAGRGLQLLFYSVGIGQISSEVPQNLSASRPQDRQFILSSKKLLLSDSGFYLCAWSVGRRTRETQYFGPGTRLLVL.